These 15 T cell receptor beta chains originate from one sample sequenced in a study of blood T cell repertoires in COVID-19. The table came from immunoSEQ multiplex PCR; TCRdb's copy has only in-frame clones and leaves some out. The profile shows approximately 200,000 clones, 70% to 90% of them singletons. The specimen sequenced was PBMCs or T cells enriched from blood (not recorded which). Every receptor here comes from a man in his thirties or forties who had recovered from COVID-19.

The chain combines TRBV19 with TRBJ2-7; 11 bases match TRBD2. The V gene's germline CDR1 is LNHDA and CDR2 SQIVND (reference sequence). After removal of 6 bases from V and 2 bases from J, the junction contained 3 bases not matched to a gene. The CDR3 is made up of 14 amino acids. CDR3 sequence: CASSRSGGAYEQYF. The CDR3 nucleotides are TGTGCCAGTAGCCGTAGCGGGGGGGCCTACGAGCAGTACTTC.

The CDR3 protein is CASGFTPGEGGYTF. In nucleotides, the CDR3 is TGTGCTAGTGGTTTCACACCGGGGGAGGGCGGCTACACCTTC. The V call is TRBV12-5, the J call TRBJ1-2, with D perhaps matching TRBD1 (5 bases). The germline CDR1 and CDR2 sequences are LGHNT and FRNRAP. Trimming pared 3 bases from V and 8 bases from J, leaving 16 bases between. CDR3 length equals 14 residues.

The chain links TRBV12-5 to TRBJ1-1; D not certain. The CDR3 covers 13 residues. V was trimmed by 2 bases and J by 1 base, leaving 5 bases between them. CDR1 LGHNT and CDR2 FRNRAP come from the germline V gene. DNA of the CDR3: TGTGCTAGTGGTTTGTTCGGGAACACTGAAGCTTTCTTT. Translating it yields CASGLFGNTEAFF. The full variable domain, with the rest looked up from reference TRBV12-5 and TRBJ1-1, is DARVTQTPRHKVTEMGQEVTMRCQPILGHNTVFWYRQTMMQGLELLAYFRNRAPLDDSGMPKDRFSAEMPDATLATLKIQPSEPRDSAVYFCASGLFGNTEAFFGQGTRLTVV.

V gene TRBV10-3 combines with J gene TRBJ2-3; tentative D call: TRBD1 (6 bases). The CDR3 totals 13 residues. CDR1 ENHRY and CDR2 SYGVKD come from the germline V gene. V lost 6 bases and J lost 6, with 13 bases in between. CDR3 residues: CAIRQQGEDTQYF. The CDR3 DNA is TGTGCCATCAGACAACAGGGTGAGGATACGCAGTATTTT.

The chain combines TRBV7-2 with TRBJ2-7; 7 bases match TRBD2. This CDR3 has 15 amino acids. The V gene end was trimmed by 1 base and the J gene end by 2 bases; junction bases not matched to a gene: 5. From germline, CDR1 is SGHTA and CDR2 FQGNSA. The CDR3 sequence: CASSLEVGGAYEQYF. The CDR3 nucleotides read TGTGCCAGCAGCTTAGAGGTGGGGGGGGCCTACGAGCAGTACTTC.

This clone appeared a single time. The chain combines TRBV19 with TRBJ1-6; D may be TRBD1 (5 bases). In germline, CDR1 is LNHDA, CDR2 SQIVND (reference sequence). V was pared by 3 bases and J by 7 bases, with 13 bases between. The CDR3 loop spans 15 amino acids. The CDR3 is CASSILAGHNSPLHF. CDR3 DNA sequence: TGTGCCAGTAGTATTCTGGCAGGGCACAATTCACCCCTCCACTTT.

The chain couples TRBV5-6 to TRBJ2-7; D may be TRBD2 (5 bases). Germline V gene lookup returns CDR1 SGHDT and CDR2 YYEEEE. V lost 2 bases, J lost 0 bases, and 15 bases lay in between. The length of the CDR3 is 16 residues. The CDR3 is CASSLGVGGRSYEQYF. CDR3 in DNA: TGTGCCAGCAGCTTAGGCGTCGGCGGGCGCTCCTACGAGCAGTACTTC. The full variable domain, rest sourced from reference TRBV5-6 and TRBJ2-7, is DAGVTQSPTHLIKTRGQQVTLRCSPKSGHDTVSWYQQALGQGPQFIFQYYEEEERQRGNFPDRFSGHQFPNYSSELNVNALLLGDSALYLCASSLGVGGRSYEQYFGPGTRLTVT.

The J gene is TRBJ2-7, the V gene TRBV7-2; 9 bases are a match to TRBD1. V dropped 1 base and J dropped 5; count of bases not matched to a gene: 9. The germline gives CDR1 SGHTA, CDR2 FQGNSA. The CDR3 contains 16 residues. Here the CDR3 reads CASSLGPYRTGDEQYF. CDR3 DNA sequence: TGTGCCAGCAGCTTAGGTCCTTACCGGACAGGGGACGAGCAGTACTTC.

This chain links TRBV27 with TRBJ2-1, with TRBD2 matching over 12 bases. The length of the CDR3 is 17 residues. Germline V gene sequence: CDR1 MNHEY, CDR2 SMNVEV (reference sequence). The V and J ends lost 4 bases and 8 bases, in that order; junction bases with no gene match: 12. The CDR3 DNA follows: TGTGCCAGCAGTTCCACAAAACTAGCGGGGGGCCGGGATGAGCAGTTCTTC. Translation: CASSSTKLAGGRDEQFF.

The J gene is TRBJ2-1, the V gene TRBV7-2; 7 bases align to TRBD2. The CDR3 is made up of 15 amino acids. J was trimmed by 4 bases and V by 3 bases; bases with no gene match: 6. The germline V gene has CDR1 SGHTA and CDR2 FQGNSA. The CDR3 sequence: CASSLREGGYNEQFF. CDR3 nucleotides: TGTGCCAGCAGCTTGAGGGAGGGAGGTTACAATGAGCAGTTCTTC.

The V and J genes are TRBV7-9 and TRBJ1-2; D is perhaps TRBD1 (6 bases). The V gene's germline CDR1 is SEHNR and CDR2 FQNEAQ (reference sequence). The V end lost 1 base, the J end lost 2 bases, and 8 bases lay between the germline ends. The CDR3 is made up of 14 amino acids. CDR3 bases: TGTGCCAGCAGCTTAGAGGGGGGGAACTATGGCTACACCTTC. Its translation is CASSLEGGNYGYTF. The full variable domain, in which reference TRBV7-9 and TRBJ1-2 provide the parts outside the CDR3, is DTGVSQNPRHKITKRGQNVTFRCDPISEHNRLYWYRQTLGQGPEFLTYFQNEAQLEKSRLLSDRFSAERPKGSFSTLEIQRTEQGDSAMYLCASSLEGGNYGYTFGSGTRLTVV.

The chain employs TRBV12-3 or TRBV12-4 and TRBJ2-7; the D gene is possibly TRBD1 (5 bases). The CDR3 runs to 12 residues. Between the trimmed V and J ends, which lost 1 base and 6 bases, there was a span of 7 bases. Here the CDR3 reads CASSLGGVEQYF. In DNA, the CDR3 is TGTGCCAGCAGTTTAGGGGGCGTCGAGCAGTACTTC.

This chain links TRBV5-8 with TRBJ1-1; 11 nucleotides line up with TRBD1. The germline V gene encodes CDR1 SGHTS and CDR2 YDEGEE. The CDR3 loop spans 15 amino acids. Trimming took 4 bases from V and 3 from J; bases not matched to a gene: 5. This CDR3 reads CASSRTGGKYTEAFF. The CDR3 nucleotides are TGTGCCAGCAGCAGGACAGGGGGCAAGTACACTGAAGCTTTCTTT.

There are a few counts of this clone. The chain uses TRBV10-1 and TRBJ2-1, with D perhaps matching TRBD2 (6 bases). The CDR3 extends over 14 amino acids. Germline V gives CDR1 WNHNN, CDR2 SYGVQD (reference sequence). Deletions cut 3 bases from V and 5 bases from J, with 11 bases between. As DNA, the CDR3 is TGCGCCAGCAGTGACGGGGGATTGGACAATGAGCAGTTCTTC. Its translation: CASSDGGLDNEQFF.

The V call is TRBV19, the J call TRBJ2-7; possibly TRBD1 for D (6 bases). The CDR3 consists of 14 residues. V lost 1 base, J lost 2 bases, and 9 bases lay in between. Germline-derived CDR1 and CDR2 are LNHDA and SQIVND (reference sequence). CDR3 amino acids: CASSIGGPTYEQYF. As DNA, the CDR3 is TGTGCCAGTAGTATAGGGGGGCCGACCTACGAGCAGTACTTC.